This T cell receptor beta chain stems from a study of blood T cell repertoires in COVID-19. Across the study: Sources were T cells, B-cell-depleted T cells, or PBMCs; the material itself was cDNA or gDNA.

The CDR3 consists of 14 residues. Germline lookup yields CDR1 SEHNR and CDR2 FQNEAQ (reference sequence). The V and J ends lost 7 bases and 1 base, in that order; junction bases with no gene match: 5. How the authors handled the data: The assay estimated nucleated cells by amplifying reference gene primers. The assay was immunoSEQ multiplex PCR, and TCRdb's table has in-frame clones only and misses some. V and J calls and clone size come straight from that table; D and trimming were deduced from the DNA. This repertoire shows 200,000 to 300,000 clones, 84% found once; its top ten account for 4.2%. This clonotype originated in a man in his 60s with acute or convalescent COVID-19. The J gene is TRBJ2-3, the V gene TRBV7-9; 7 nucleotides agree with TRBD1. Sequences were obtained from peripheral blood. Here the CDR3 reads CASTVDRGTDTQYF. Written as DNA, the CDR3 is TGTGCCAGCACCGTAGACAGGGGCACAGATACGCAGTATTTT. Using reference TRBV7-9 and TRBJ2-3 for the parts outside the CDR3, the full variable domain is DTGVSQNPRHKITKRGQNVTFRCDPISEHNRLYWYRQTLGQGPEFLTYFQNEAQLEKSRLLSDRFSAERPKGSFSTLEIQRTEQGDSAMYLCASTVDRGTDTQYFGPGTRLTVL.